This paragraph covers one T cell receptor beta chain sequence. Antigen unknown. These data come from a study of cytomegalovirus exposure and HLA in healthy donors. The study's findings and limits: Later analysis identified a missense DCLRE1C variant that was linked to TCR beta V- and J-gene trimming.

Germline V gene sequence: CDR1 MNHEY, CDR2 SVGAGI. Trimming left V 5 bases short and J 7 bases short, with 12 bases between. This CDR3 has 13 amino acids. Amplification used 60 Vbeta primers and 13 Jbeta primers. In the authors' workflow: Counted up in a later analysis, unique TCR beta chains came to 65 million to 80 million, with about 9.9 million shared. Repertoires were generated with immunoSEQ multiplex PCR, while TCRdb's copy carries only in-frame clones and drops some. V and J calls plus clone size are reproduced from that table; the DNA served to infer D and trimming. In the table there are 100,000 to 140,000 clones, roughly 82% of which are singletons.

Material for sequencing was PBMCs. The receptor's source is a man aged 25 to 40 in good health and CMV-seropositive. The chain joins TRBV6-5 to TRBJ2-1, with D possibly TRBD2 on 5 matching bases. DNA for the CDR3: TGTGCCAGCAGTGAGGGAGTGGGAAATGAGCAGTTCTTC. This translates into CASSEGVGNEQFF.